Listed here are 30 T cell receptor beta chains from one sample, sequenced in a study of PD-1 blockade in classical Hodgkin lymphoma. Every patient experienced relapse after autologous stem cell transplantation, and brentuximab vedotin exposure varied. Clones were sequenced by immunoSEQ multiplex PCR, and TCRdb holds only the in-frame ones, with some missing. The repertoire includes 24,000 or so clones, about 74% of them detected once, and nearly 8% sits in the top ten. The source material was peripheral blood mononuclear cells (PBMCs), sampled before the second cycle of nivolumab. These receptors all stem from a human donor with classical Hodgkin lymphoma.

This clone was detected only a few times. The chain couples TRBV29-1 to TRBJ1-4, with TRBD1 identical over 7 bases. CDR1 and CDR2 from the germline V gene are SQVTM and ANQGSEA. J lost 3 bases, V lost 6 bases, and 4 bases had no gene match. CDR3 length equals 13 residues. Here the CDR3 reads CSVNRGSNEKLFF. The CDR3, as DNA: TGCAGCGTAAACAGGGGATCTAATGAAAAACTGTTTTTT.

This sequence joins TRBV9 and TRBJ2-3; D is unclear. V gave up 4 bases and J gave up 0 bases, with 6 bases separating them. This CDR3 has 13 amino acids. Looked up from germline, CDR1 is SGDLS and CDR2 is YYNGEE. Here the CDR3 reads CASSQPSTDTQYF. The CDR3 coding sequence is TGTGCCAGCAGCCAACCAAGCACAGATACGCAGTATTTT.

The CDR3 bases are TGTGCCAGCAGCATCTTGGACAGGGACGAGCAGTACTTC. It yields the protein CASSILDRDEQYF. V usage is TRBV5-6 and J usage is TRBJ2-7; 8 bases agree with TRBD1. V dropped 4 bases and J dropped 5; count of bases not matched to a gene: 5. In germline, CDR1 is SGHDT, CDR2 YYEEEE. The CDR3 has 13 residues. Variable domain in full (rest from reference TRBV5-6 and TRBJ2-7): DAGVTQSPTHLIKTRGQQVTLRCSPKSGHDTVSWYQQALGQGPQFIFQYYEEEERQRGNFPDRFSGHQFPNYSSELNVNALLLGDSALYLCASSILDRDEQYFGPGTRLTVT.

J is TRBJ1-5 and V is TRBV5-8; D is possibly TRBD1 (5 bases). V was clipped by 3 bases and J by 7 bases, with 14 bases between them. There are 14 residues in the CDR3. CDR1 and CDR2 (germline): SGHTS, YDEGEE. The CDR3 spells CASSSGRVGQPQHF. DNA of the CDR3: TGTGCCAGCAGCTCAGGCAGGGTAGGACAGCCCCAGCATTTT.

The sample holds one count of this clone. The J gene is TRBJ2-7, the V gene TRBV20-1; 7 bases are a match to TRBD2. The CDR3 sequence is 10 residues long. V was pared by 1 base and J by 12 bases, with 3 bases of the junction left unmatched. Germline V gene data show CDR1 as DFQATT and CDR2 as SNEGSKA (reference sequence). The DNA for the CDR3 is TGCAGTGCTAGAGCGGGAGGACTGTACTTC. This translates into CSARAGGLYF.

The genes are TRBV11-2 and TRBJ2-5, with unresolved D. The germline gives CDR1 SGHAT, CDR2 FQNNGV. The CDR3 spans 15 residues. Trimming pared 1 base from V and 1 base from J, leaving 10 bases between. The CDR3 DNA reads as TGTGCCAGCAGCTTAGGAGTATCAGGCCAAGAGACCCAGTACTTC. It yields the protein CASSLGVSGQETQYF.

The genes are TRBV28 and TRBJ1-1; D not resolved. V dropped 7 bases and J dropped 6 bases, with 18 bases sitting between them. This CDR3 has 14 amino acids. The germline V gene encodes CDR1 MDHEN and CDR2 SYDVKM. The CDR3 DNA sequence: TGTGCCAGCAATCCAAGCCGTAAAGGCCCTGAAGCTTTCTTT. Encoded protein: CASNPSRKGPEAFF.

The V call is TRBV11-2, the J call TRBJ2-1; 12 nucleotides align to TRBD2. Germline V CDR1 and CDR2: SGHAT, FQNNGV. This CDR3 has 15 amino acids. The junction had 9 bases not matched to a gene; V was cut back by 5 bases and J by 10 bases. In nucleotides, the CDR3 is TGTGCCAGCAGCGAAAGACTAGCGGGAGTGGGCGAGCAGTTCTTC. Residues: CASSERLAGVGEQFF.

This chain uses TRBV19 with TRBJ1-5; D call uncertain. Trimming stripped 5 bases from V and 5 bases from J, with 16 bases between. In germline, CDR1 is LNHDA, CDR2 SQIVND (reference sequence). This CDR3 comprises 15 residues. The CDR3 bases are TGTGCCAGTAGTGAGGCAGTAAAGTCGTATCAGCCCCAGCATTTT. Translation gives CASSEAVKSYQPQHF.

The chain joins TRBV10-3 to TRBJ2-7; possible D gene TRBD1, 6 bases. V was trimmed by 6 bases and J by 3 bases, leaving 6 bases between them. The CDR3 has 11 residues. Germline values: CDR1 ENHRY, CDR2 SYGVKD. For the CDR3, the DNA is TGTGCCATCAGAGGGGGCTACGAGCAGTACTTC. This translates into CAIRGGYEQYF.

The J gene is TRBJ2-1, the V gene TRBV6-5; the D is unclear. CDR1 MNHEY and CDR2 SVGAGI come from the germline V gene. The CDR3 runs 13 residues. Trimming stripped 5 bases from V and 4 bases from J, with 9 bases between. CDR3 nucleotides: TGTGCCAGCAGTCCCCGAGAATACAATGAGCAGTTCTTC. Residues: CASSPREYNEQFF.

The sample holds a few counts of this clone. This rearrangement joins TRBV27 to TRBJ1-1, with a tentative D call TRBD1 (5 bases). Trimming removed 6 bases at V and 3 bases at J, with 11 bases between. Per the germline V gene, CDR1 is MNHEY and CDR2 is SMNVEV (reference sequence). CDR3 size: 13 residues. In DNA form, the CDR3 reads TGTGCCAGCAGGACGGGACCTTACACTGAAGCTTTCTTT. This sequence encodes CASRTGPYTEAFF.

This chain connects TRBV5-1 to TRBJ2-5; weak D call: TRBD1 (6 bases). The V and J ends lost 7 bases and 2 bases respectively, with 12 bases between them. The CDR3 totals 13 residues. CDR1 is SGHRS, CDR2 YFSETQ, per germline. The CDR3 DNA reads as TGCGCCAGCGCCGGGACACCTCAAGAGACCCAGTACTTC. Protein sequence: CASAGTPQETQYF.

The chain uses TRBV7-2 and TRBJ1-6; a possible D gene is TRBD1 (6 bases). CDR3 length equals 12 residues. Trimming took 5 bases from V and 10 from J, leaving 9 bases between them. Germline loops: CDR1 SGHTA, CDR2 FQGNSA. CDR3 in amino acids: CASSRQASPLHF. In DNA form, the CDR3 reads TGTGCCAGCAGCCGACAGGCCTCACCCCTCCACTTT.

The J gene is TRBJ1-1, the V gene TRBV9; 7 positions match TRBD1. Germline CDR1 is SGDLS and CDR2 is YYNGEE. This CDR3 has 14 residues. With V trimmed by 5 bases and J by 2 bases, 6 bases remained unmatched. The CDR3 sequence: CASSGTGANTEAFF. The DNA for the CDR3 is TGTGCCAGCAGTGGTACAGGGGCAAACACTGAAGCTTTCTTT.

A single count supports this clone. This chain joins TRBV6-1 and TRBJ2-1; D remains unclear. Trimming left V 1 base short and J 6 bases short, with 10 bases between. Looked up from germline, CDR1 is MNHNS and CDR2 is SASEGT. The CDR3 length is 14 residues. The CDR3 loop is CASSEDFSSNEQFF. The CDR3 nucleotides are TGTGCCAGCAGTGAAGACTTCTCGAGCAATGAGCAGTTCTTC.

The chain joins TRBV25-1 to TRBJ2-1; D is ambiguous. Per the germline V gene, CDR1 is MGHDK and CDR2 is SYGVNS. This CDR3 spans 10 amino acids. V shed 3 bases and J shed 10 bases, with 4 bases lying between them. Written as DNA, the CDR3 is TGTGCCAGCAGTGACGGAGAGCAGTTCTTC. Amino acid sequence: CASSDGEQFF.

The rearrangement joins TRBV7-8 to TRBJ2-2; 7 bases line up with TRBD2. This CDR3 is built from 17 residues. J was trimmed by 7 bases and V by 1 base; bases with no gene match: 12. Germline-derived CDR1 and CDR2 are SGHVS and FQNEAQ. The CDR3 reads CASSLVYGGSLIGELFF. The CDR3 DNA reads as TGTGCCAGCAGCTTAGTCTACGGCGGGAGTTTGATCGGGGAGCTGTTTTTT.

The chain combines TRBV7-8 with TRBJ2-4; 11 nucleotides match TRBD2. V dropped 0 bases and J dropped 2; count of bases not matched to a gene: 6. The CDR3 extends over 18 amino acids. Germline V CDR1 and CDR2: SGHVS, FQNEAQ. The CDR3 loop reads CASSLARLAGGSKNIQYF. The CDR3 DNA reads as TGTGCCAGCAGCTTAGCTCGGCTAGCGGGAGGTTCCAAAAACATTCAGTACTTC.

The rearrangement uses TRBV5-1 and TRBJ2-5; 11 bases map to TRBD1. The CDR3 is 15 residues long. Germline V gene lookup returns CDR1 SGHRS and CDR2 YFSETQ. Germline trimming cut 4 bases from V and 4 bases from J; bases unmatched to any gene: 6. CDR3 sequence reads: CASSPGTGGSETQYF. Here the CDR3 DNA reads TGCGCCAGCAGCCCAGGGACAGGGGGATCAGAGACCCAGTACTTC.

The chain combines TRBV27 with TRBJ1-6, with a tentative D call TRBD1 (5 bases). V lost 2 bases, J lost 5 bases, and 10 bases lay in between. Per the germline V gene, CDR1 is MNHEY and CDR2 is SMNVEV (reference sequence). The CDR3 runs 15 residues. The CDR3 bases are TGTGCCAGCAGTTTACAGGGTTTTAATAATTCACCCCTCCACTTT. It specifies CASSLQGFNNSPLHF.

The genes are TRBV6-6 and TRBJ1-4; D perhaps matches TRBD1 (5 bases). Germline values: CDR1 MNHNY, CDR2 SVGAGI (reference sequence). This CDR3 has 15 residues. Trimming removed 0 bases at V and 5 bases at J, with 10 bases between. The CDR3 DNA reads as TGTGCCAGCAGTTACTCTGGGGACCTCAATGAAAAACTGTTTTTT. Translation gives CASSYSGDLNEKLFF.

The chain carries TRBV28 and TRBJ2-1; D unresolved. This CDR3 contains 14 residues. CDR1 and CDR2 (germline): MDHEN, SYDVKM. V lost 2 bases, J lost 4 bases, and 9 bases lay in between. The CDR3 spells CASSLTSDYNEQFF. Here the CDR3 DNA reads TGTGCCAGCAGTTTAACGAGTGATTACAATGAGCAGTTCTTC.

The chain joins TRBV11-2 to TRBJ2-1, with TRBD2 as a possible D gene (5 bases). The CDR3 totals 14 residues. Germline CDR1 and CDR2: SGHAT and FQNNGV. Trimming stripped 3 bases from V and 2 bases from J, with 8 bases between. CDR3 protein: CASSFEGAYNEQFF. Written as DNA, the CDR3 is TGTGCCAGCAGCTTCGAGGGAGCCTACAATGAGCAGTTCTTC.

Here the CDR3 reads CASRDGGNYGYTF. For the CDR3, the DNA is TGTGCCAGCAGAGACGGGGGGAACTATGGCTACACCTTC. This chain joins TRBV6-5 and TRBJ1-2; D is perhaps TRBD1 (5 bases). Germline loops: CDR1 MNHEY, CDR2 SVGAGI. The CDR3 is 13 residues long. V dropped 6 bases and J dropped 2 bases, with 10 bases sitting between them.

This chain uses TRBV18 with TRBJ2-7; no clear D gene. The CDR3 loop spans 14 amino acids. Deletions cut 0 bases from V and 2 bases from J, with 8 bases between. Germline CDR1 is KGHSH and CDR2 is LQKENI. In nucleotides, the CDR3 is TGTGCCAGCTCACCACCGGGGTTGCCCTACGAGCAGTACTTC. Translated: CASSPPGLPYEQYF. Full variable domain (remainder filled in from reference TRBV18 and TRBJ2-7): NAGVMQNPRHLVRRRGQEARLRCSPMKGHSHVYWYRQLPEEGLKFMVYLQKENIIDESGMPKERFSAEFPKEGPSILRIQQVVRGDSAAYFCASSPPGLPYEQYFGPGTRLTVT.

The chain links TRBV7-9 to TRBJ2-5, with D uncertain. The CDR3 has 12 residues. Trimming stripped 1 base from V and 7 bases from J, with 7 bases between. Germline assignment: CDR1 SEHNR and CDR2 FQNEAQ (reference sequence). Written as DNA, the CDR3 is TGTGCCAGCAGCTTAGATAGGGCGACCCAGTACTTC. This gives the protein CASSLDRATQYF.

In nucleotides, the CDR3 is TGTGCCAGCAGCCGCAATGAGCAGTTCTTC. Its translation is CASSRNEQFF. J is TRBJ2-1 and V is TRBV6-1; D remains ambiguous. Germline CDR1 MNHNS, CDR2 SASEGT. Trimming removed 6 bases at V and 6 bases at J, with 3 bases between. The CDR3 is 10 residues long.

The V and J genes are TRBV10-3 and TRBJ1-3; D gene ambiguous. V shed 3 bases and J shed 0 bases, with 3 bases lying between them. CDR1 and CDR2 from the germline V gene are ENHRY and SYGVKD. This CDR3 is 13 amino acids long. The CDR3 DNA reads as TGTGCCATCAGTGACGGCTCTGGAAACACCATATATTTT. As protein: CAISDGSGNTIYF.

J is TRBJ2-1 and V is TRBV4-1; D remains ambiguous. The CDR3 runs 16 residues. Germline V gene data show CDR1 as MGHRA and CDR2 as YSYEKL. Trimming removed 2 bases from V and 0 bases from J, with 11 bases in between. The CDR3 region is CASSQFIPSSYNEQFF. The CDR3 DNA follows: TGCGCCAGCAGCCAATTCATCCCGAGCTCCTACAATGAGCAGTTCTTC.